These T cell receptor beta chains were read from a single sample in a study of PD-L1 blockade in urothelial cancer. The table came from immunoSEQ multiplex PCR; TCRdb's copy has only in-frame clones and leaves some out. Of about 76,000 clones in the sample, 75% to 95% are singletons; the top ten hold 0.7% to 0.9%. Sample: PBMCs, taken around atezolizumab (anti-PD-L1) treatment. These receptors originate from a woman over 75 with urothelial cancer. Each CDR3 is given with its conserved first and last residue.

>TRBV4-2|TRBJ2-7
CASTQGQGGSYEQYF
>TRBV21-1|TRBJ2-1
CASSQRGLQFF
>TRBV7-9|TRBJ1-1
CASSLVRVDTEAFF
>TRBV6-1|TRBJ2-1
CASSEYRTGPLYNEQFF
>TRBV6-1|TRBJ2-1
CASRNRGISEQFF
>TRBV4-1|TRBJ1-1
CASSQDPDGAGQNTEAFF
>TRBV14|TRBJ1-2
CASSQDLVGSGYTF
>TRBV28|TRBJ1-5
CASRRTGNNQPQHF
>TRBV11-2|TRBJ2-7
CASRGGRGMTYEQYF
>TRBV9|TRBJ2-3
CASSVGGWDSYTDTQYF
>TRBV5-1|TRBJ2-7
CASSPGTAKTEQYF
>TRBV5-1|TRBJ2-1
CASSLIQREYNEQFF
>TRBV11-2|TRBJ2-3
CASSTSGATDTQYF
>TRBV28|TRBJ1-1
CASSTVIPEAFF
>TRBV18|TRBJ2-1
CASSPLGRRDQNEQFF
>TRBV9|TRBJ1-2
CASSVQGQPYGYTF
>TRBV7-2|TRBJ2-2
CASSFGSGPNTGELFF
>TRBV29-1|TRBJ2-1
CSVATGGLNEQFF
>TRBV29-1|TRBJ2-1
CSVGTAKSSYNEQFF
>TRBV19|TRBJ2-2
CATGVRQGHYVTGELFF
>TRBV27|TRBJ1-2
CASSPNSNYGYTF
>TRBV7-2|TRBJ1-5
CASSLEGGLSNQPQHF
>TRBV2|TRBJ2-7
CASSRDRGYEQYF
>TRBV27|TRBJ1-4
CASSLELGPNEKLFF
>TRBV19|TRBJ2-1
CASTINSGTSGYNEQFF
>TRBV18|TRBJ2-7
CASSPPTSGLYEQYF
>TRBV5-1|TRBJ2-7
CASSPSGTSFGEQYF
>TRBV29-1|TRBJ2-1
CSVDTPGQDNEQFF
>TRBV7-2|TRBJ2-7
CASSSSSAEQYF
>TRBV28|TRBJ2-3
CASSLSGGVTDTQYF
>TRBV27|TRBJ2-7
CASSLTGGVSEQYF
>TRBV28|TRBJ1-2
CASSLSGQGARNYGYTF
>TRBV29-1|TRBJ1-2
CSVEGQGANGYTF
>TRBV5-1|TRBJ2-1
CASSSREKPEQFF
>TRBV19|TRBJ1-1
CASSIAGAMNTEAFF
>TRBV6-5|TRBJ2-7
CASRVGISGEQYF
>TRBV4-1|TRBJ2-5
CASSQDRLRQETQYF
>TRBV7-8|TRBJ2-2
CAATQGASNTGELFF
>TRBV9|TRBJ2-1
CASSVRVNNEQFF
>TRBV28|TRBJ1-4
CASSGVYEKLFF
>TRBV10-1|TRBJ2-2
CASSVARQAGELFF
>TRBV7-2|TRBJ1-1
CASSINTGRSAEAFF
>TRBV6-1|TRBJ1-5
CASSESWGVEQPQHF
>TRBV5-1|TRBJ2-5
CASSPAGRQETQYF
>TRBV6-5|TRBJ1-1
CASSSITGETEAFF
>TRBV2|TRBJ2-1
CASSEALPAGGYNEQFF
>TRBV7-2|TRBJ2-5
CASSWTSGTQETQYF
>TRBV27|TRBJ2-1
CASSLRTGGDEQFF
>TRBV28|TRBJ2-1
CASLGLEQFF
>TRBV27|TRBJ1-1
CASSFPGAEAFF
>TRBV9|TRBJ2-3
CASSVIAGVADTQYF
>TRBV5-4|TRBJ1-2
CASRGTGNLNYGYTF
>TRBV5-1|TRBJ2-5
CASSYGGGRGETQYF
>TRBV2|TRBJ1-1
CASSARLRGQVLRTEAFF